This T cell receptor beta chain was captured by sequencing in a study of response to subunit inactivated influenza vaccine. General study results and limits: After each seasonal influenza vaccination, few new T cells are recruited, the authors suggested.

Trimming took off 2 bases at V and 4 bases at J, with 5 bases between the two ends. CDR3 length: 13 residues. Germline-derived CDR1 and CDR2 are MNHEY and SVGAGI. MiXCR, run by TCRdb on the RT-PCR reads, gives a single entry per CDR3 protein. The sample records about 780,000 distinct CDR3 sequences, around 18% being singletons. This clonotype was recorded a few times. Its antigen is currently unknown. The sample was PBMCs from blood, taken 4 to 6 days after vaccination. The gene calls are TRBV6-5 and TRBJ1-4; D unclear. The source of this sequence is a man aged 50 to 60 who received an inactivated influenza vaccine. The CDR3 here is CASSYIRNEKLFF. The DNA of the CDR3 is TGTGCCAGCAGTTACATCCGTAATGAAAAACTGTTTTTT.